The 6 T cell receptor beta chains below all came from one sample that was sequenced in a study of graft-versus-host responses after intestinal transplantation. Their target antigens are unknown. The table came from immunoSEQ multiplex PCR; TCRdb's copy has only in-frame clones and leaves some out. The sample comprises some 80,000 clones, 80% to 95% of which are singletons, and 6% to 9% rests with the top ten. The material sequenced was unstimulated CD8+ T cells sorted from spleen or lymph node cells, taken before transplant. The receptors shown here come from a human donor who was the organ donor for an intestinal transplant.

Turning to this clone: The same CDR3 also results from other DNA sequences found in this sample. The chain has TRBV11-3 and TRBJ2-7; either TRBD1 or TRBD2 may supply D (5 bases each). Trimming pared 1 base from V and 3 bases from J, leaving 7 bases between. CDR3 length equals 13 residues. Per the germline V gene, CDR1 is SGHNT and CDR2 is YENEEA. CDR3 in amino acids: CASSLGGGYEQYF. The CDR3 nucleotides are TGTGCCAGCAGCTTAGGTGGGGGCTACGAGCAGTACTTC. Supplemented by reference TRBV11-3 and TRBJ2-7, the full variable domain reads EAGVVQSPRYKIIEKKQPVAFWCNPISGHNTLYWYLQNLGQGPELLIRYENEEAVDDSQLPKDRFSAERLKGVDSTLKIQPAELGDSAVYLCASSLGGGYEQYFGPGTRLTVT.

This clone has just one count. This chain uses TRBV4-1 with TRBJ1-4, with 8 nucleotides matching TRBD1. This CDR3 spans 16 amino acids. The V gene end was trimmed by 3 bases and the J gene end by 5 bases; junction bases not matched to a gene: 8. Germline V CDR1 and CDR2: MGHRA, YSYEKL. This CDR3 reads CASSQEPGQANEKLFF. The CDR3 DNA reads as TGCGCCAGCAGCCAGGAACCGGGACAGGCCAATGAAAAACTGTTTTTT.

V and J are TRBV6-1 and TRBJ2-7; 7 bases match TRBD1. Germline values: CDR1 MNHNS, CDR2 SASEGT. The junction had 5 bases not matched to a gene; V was cut back by 5 bases and J by 1 base. The CDR3 contains 14 residues. The CDR3 reads CASSSRDRSYEQYF. The CDR3 DNA follows: TGTGCCAGCAGTTCCCGGGACAGATCCTACGAGCAGTACTTC.

The chain carries TRBV9 and TRBJ2-3; no definite D call. The CDR3 is made up of 12 amino acids. V lost 3 bases and J 4 bases, leaving 6 bases between the germline ends. Germline lookup yields CDR1 SGDLS and CDR2 YYNGEE. In nucleotides, the CDR3 is TGTGCCAGCAGCGGGAGCTCAGATACGCAGTATTTT. Its protein product is CASSGSSDTQYF.

CDR3 in amino acids: CASSQEILTGTYEQYF. CDR3 bases: TGTGCCAGCAGCCAAGAAATTCTCACGGGGACCTACGAGCAGTACTTC. The chain is built from TRBV4-2 and TRBJ2-7; weak D call: TRBD2 (5 bases). Trimming took 0 bases from V and 2 from J, leaving 14 bases between them. This CDR3 is built from 16 residues. CDR1 is LGHNA and CDR2 is YNFKEQ in the germline V gene.

The chain recombines TRBV7-8 with TRBJ1-4; possible D gene TRBD1, 5 bases. The V end lost 1 base, the J end lost 4 bases, and 10 bases lay between the germline ends. From germline, CDR1 is SGHVS and CDR2 FQNEAQ. This CDR3 region has 15 residues. CDR3 DNA: TGTGCCAGCAGCTTAGTCGGGGGAGGTAATGAAAAACTGTTTTTT. Translation gives CASSLVGGGNEKLFF.